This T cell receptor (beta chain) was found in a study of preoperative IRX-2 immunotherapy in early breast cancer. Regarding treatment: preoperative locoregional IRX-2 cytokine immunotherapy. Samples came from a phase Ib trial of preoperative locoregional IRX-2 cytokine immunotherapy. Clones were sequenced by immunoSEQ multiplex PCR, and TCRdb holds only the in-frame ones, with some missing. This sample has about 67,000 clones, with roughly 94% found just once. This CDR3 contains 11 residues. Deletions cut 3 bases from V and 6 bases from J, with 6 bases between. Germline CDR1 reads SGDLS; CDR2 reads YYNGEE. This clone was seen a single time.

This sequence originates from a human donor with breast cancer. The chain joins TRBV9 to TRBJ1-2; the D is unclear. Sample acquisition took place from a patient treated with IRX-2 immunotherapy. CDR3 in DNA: TGTGCCAGCAGCGCACCTGATGGCTACACCTTC. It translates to CASSAPDGYTF.